Each of the 8 T cell receptor beta chains below was sequenced from the same sample in a study of T-cell reconstitution after alpha-beta-depleted transplantation in children. The TCRbeta library was prepared with unique molecular identifiers. TCRdb re-called the PCR reads through MiXCR, storing one row per CDR3 protein. This sample carries 500,000 to 650,000 distinct CDR3 sequences, around 10% of them seen once, and the ten largest clones take 12% to 15%. Sequences were derived from PBMCs, mostly from graft donor cells, sampled 180 days after TCRalphabeta/CD19-depleted stem cell transplant. These receptors were taken from a female patient under 10 years old who had a stem cell transplant for aplastic anemia, so the T cells may come from the graft donor.

This clonotype was picked up a small number of times. V usage is TRBV20-1 and J usage is TRBJ2-2; no clear D. Deletions cut 2 bases from V and 1 base from J, with 11 bases between. Germline CDR1 and CDR2: DFQATT and SNEGSKA (reference sequence). The CDR3 runs to 15 residues. The CDR3 DNA follows: TGCAGTGCTAGAACCCGCACGATGAACACCGGGGAGCTGTTTTTT. It codes for CSARTRTMNTGELFF.

At least ten counts were recorded for this clonotype. The V call is TRBV9, the J call TRBJ2-3, with D hard to call. Trimming removed 1 base at V and 0 bases at J, with 9 bases between. CDR3 length: 15 residues. Germline CDR1 reads SGDLS; CDR2 reads YYNGEE. This CDR3 is CASSVTVTSTDTQYF. In DNA, the CDR3 is TGTGCCAGCAGCGTAACCGTAACTAGCACAGATACGCAGTATTTT.

This clonotype was observed a handful of times. The chain combines TRBV20-1 with TRBJ2-7; D might be TRBD1 or TRBD2, each matching 5 bases. Trimming left V 0 bases short and J 0 bases short, with 12 bases between. CDR1 DFQATT and CDR2 SNEGSKA come from the germline V gene (reference sequence). This CDR3 contains 15 residues. The CDR3 DNA is TGCAGTGCTAGAGACTATGCAGGGAGCTCCTACGAGCAGTACGTC. Translation: CSARDYAGSSYEQYV.

On this clonotype itself: With a much larger clone just one base away, this may be a read error. The V and J genes are TRBV4-3 and TRBJ2-7; D is uncertain. Germline CDR1 is LGHNA and CDR2 is YSLEER. The CDR3 contains 14 residues. In DNA form, the CDR3 reads TGCGCCAACAGCCAAGTAGCCGGTTTCTACGAGCAGTACTTC. Its translation: CANSQVAGFYEQYF.

This clonotype was counted between two and nine times. The chain has TRBV10-1 and TRBJ2-2; D perhaps matches TRBD1 (6 bases). Trimming left V 10 bases short and J 6 bases short, with 15 bases between. This CDR3 contains 13 residues. Germline CDR1 is WNHNN and CDR2 is SYGVQD (reference sequence). CDR3 protein: CAIPQGFAGELFF. CDR3 nucleotide sequence: TGCGCCATCCCACAGGGTTTCGCCGGGGAGCTGTTTTTT.

This clonotype occurred a few times. V usage is TRBV7-2 and J usage is TRBJ2-5, with TRBD1 matching over 11 bases. The length of the CDR3 is 17 residues. The J segment lost 2 bases and the V segment lost 0 bases, leaving 5 bases of the junction unmatched. Germline V gene sequence: CDR1 SGHTA, CDR2 FQGNSA. CDR3 protein: CASSLAYRDRGQETQYF. The CDR3 DNA sequence: TGTGCCAGCAGCTTAGCCTATAGGGACAGGGGGCAAGAGACCCAGTACTTC. Together with reference TRBV7-2 and TRBJ2-5, the CDR3 gives the full variable domain: GAGVSQSPSNKVTEKGKDVELRCDPISGHTALYWYRQSLGQGLEFLIYFQGNSAPDKSGLPSDRFSAERTGGSVSTLTIQRTQQEDSAVYLCASSLAYRDRGQETQYFGPGTRLLVL.

J is TRBJ2-7 and V is TRBV28, with D possibly being TRBD2 (5 bases). This CDR3 is built from 12 residues. V gave up 3 bases and J gave up 4 bases, with 7 bases separating them. Germline-derived CDR1 and CDR2 are MDHEN and SYDVKM. CDR3 sequence (DNA): TGTGCCAGCAGTTTTCGGACTTACGAGCAGTACTTC. As protein: CASSFRTYEQYF.

The chain recombines TRBV5-1 with TRBJ2-1, with a possible D match to TRBD1 (6 bases). This CDR3 contains 15 residues. Trimming shortened V by 4 bases and J by 0 bases, and 11 bases separated the two germline ends. The germline V gene has CDR1 SGHRS and CDR2 YFSETQ. The CDR3: CASSHQGSSYNEQFF. CDR3 DNA sequence: TGCGCCAGCAGCCACCAGGGGAGCTCCTACAATGAGCAGTTCTTC.